This T cell receptor beta chain originates from a study of molecular identifiers for immune sequencing clone quantification. General study findings and limits: Clones that exceeded 20 RNA copies held over 97% of effector molecules, yet under 1% in naive cells.

Trimming removed 9 bases from V and 0 bases from J, with 15 bases in between. The CDR3 has 15 residues. Germline V gene lookup returns CDR1 SNHLY and CDR2 FYNNEI. Previously published methods and listed TCR primers were used for the bulk TCR libraries. MiXCR, run by TCRdb on the PCR reads, gives a single entry per CDR3 protein. This table has nearly 55,000 distinct CDR3 sequences, around 33% appearing once. For this clonotype: Its antigen is undetermined.

Naive CD8 libraries were made from 20,000 to 1,000,000 sorted cells, and they used 10%, 30% or 50% RNA. Sequencing was performed on naive CD8+ T cells from blood, with Jurkat cell RNA spiked in. The subset here: FACS-sorted CD8+CD4-CCR7+CD45RA+ naive T cells. This TCR came from a human donor in good health. Some libraries in this study had Jurkat cell RNA spiked in. The J gene is TRBJ1-3, the V gene TRBV2, with a tentative D call TRBD1 (6 bases). CDR3 amino acids: CASAWDTSSGNTIYF. The CDR3 coding sequence is TGTGCCAGTGCCTGGGACACCAGCTCTGGAAACACCATATATTTT. The whole variable domain, remainder taken from reference TRBV2 and TRBJ1-3, is EPEVTQTPSHQVTQMGQEVILRCVPISNHLYFYWYRQILGQKVEFLVSFYNNEISEKSEIFDDQFSVERPDGSNFTLKIRSTKLEDSAMYFCASAWDTSSGNTIYFGEGSWLTVV.